This T cell receptor (beta chain) was obtained from a study of CD8+ T cells in alopecia areata. For the study at large: A regimen of oral tofacitinib, 5 to 10 mg twice daily, was given to treated patients. Patients given treatment had severity scored by the percentage of scalp area affected.

The study's findings and limits: Tofacitinib delivered significant drops in scalp clonality and in expanded CD8+ clones among the top 100. Elevated clonality characterized lesional scalp relative to normal scalp, particularly in alopecia totalis/universalis.

On this clone itself: Its target is unknown.

cDNA reverse transcribed from extracted RNA served as the sequencing template. The assay was immunoSEQ multiplex PCR, and TCRdb's table has in-frame clones only and misses some. The sample has about 140,000 clones, 54% seen once; the top ten hold about 15%. Germline V gives CDR1 MRHNA, CDR2 SNTAGT. The V gene end was trimmed by 3 bases and the J gene end by 4 bases; junction bases not matched to a gene: 5. This CDR3 is 15 amino acids long. Treatment: oral pan-JAK inhibitor, 5-10 mg twice daily. This rearrangement joins TRBV6-4 to TRBJ2-3; TRBD2 aligns across 9 bases. The specimen was CD8+ T cells sorted from blood, collected at week 4, from a patient treated with tofacitinib. This receptor was obtained from a human donor with alopecia areata. The CDR3 is CASSEVAGASDTQYF. In DNA form, the CDR3 reads TGTGCCAGCAGTGAGGTAGCGGGGGCTTCAGATACGCAGTATTTT.